Listed below are T cell receptor beta chains from one sample, sequenced in a study of graft-versus-host responses after intestinal transplantation. No antigen has been identified for these receptors. Some clones are missing from TCRdb's copy, which holds only in-frame ones; the method was immunoSEQ multiplex PCR. The top ten hold more than 0.095% of the sample, which has over 100,000 clones, just under 95% seen once. Sample: unstimulated CD4+ T cells sorted from spleen or lymph node cells, taken before intestinal transplant. These receptors were taken from a human donor who received an intestinal transplant. Each CDR3 is given with its conserved first and last residue. Each record gives: clone size, D gene, J gene, V gene, CDR3 DNA, CDR3 protein. A D gene is named only where the DNA matches it firmly. Size is omitted from some rows. Given values are once, few, many or a class for expanded clones.

NA NA TRBJ2-5 TRBV5-1 TGCGCCAGCAGCTTCCCAGGGGAGACCCAGTACTTC CASSFPGETQYF
NA NA TRBJ2-1 TRBV28 TGTGCCAGCAGTTCCGAGAGGGGACCCCACAATGAGCAGTTCTTC CASSSERGPHNEQFF
once TRBD2 TRBJ2-2 TRBV5-4 TGTGCCAGCAGCCGGAGCGGGGTGAACACCGGGGAGCTGTTTTTT CASSRSGVNTGELFF
NA TRBD2 TRBJ2-1 TRBV14 TGTGCCAGCAGCCTCTCTCTAGCGGCAGGTGAGCAGTTCTTC CASSLSLAAGEQFF
NA NA TRBJ2-3 TRBV30 TGTGCCTGGAGAGTCGGGGGACGTGCAGATACGCAGTATTTT CAWRVGGRADTQYF
NA NA TRBJ1-5 TRBV5-1 TGCGCCAGCAGCTTGGGGAACTTAGGTCAGCCCCAGCATTTT CASSLGNLGQPQHF
NA NA TRBJ1-3 TRBV6-5 TGTGCCAGCAGGCAGACGGAGAGCTCTGGAAACACCATATATTTT CASRQTESSGNTIYF
NA TRBD2 TRBJ2-1 TRBV2 TGTGCCAGCAGTGAAACTACTAGCGGGAGGGGGTCCTACAATGAGCAGTTCTTC CASSETTSGRGSYNEQFF
once TRBD2 TRBJ2-7 TRBV10-2 TGCGCCGGGTCAACGACTAGCGGCGCCTACGAGCAGTACTTC CAGSTTSGAYEQYF
NA TRBD2 TRBJ2-3 TRBV6-5 TGTGCCAGCAAGCTTAGCGGGACTCTCACAGATACGCAGTATTTT CASKLSGTLTDTQYF
NA NA TRBJ2-7 TRBV27 TGTGCCAGCAGACCCTCCAACTACGAGCAGTACTTC CASRPSNYEQYF
NA NA TRBJ1-2 TRBV28 TGTGCCAACGCAGGATCTGGTGGCTACACCTTC CANAGSGGYTF
NA NA TRBJ2-7 TRBV6-1 TGTGCCAGCAGTGAAAGGGGAGCAGGGTGGTCCTACGAGCAGTACTTC CASSERGAGWSYEQYF
NA TRBD2 TRBJ2-3 TRBV5-6 TGTGCCAGCAGCTTGTTGTCGGCGGGAGTCACGCAGTATTTT CASSLLSAGVTQYF
NA NA TRBJ2-1 TRBV28 TGTGCCAGCAGAAAAACGGGACTCCTACGAAGGGCCTATGAGCAGTTCTTC CASRKTGLLRRAYEQFF
NA NA TRBJ2-1 TRBV5-1 TGCGCCAGCAGCTTGGACGTAGGGAGGTACAATGAGCAGTTCTTC CASSLDVGRYNEQFF
few TRBD1 TRBJ1-4 TRBV11-1 TGTGCCAGCAGCCAACAGGGGTCTAATGAAAAACTGTTTTTT CASSQQGSNEKLFF
NA NA TRBJ2-5 TRBV19 TGTGCCAGTAAATCCATACAGGGCAGGGAGACCCAGTACTTC CASKSIQGRETQYF